Below, 4 T cell receptor beta chains from the same sample are listed, as sequenced in a study of neurological immune-mediated disorders (dated by TCRdb to the late 2010s). The library was prepared using 5' RACE. Sequenced using an Illumina HiSeq 2500. TCRdb reran the public reads through fastp at Q25 and MiXCR, keeping productive beta chains. Every entry covers one CDR3 protein and lists the most common genes and DNA from its rows. This sample is represented by almost 85,000 distinct CDR3 sequences; approximately 2.8% of them were singletons. The top ten hold around 1.1% of the sample. Sequenced material: PBMCs. The receptor set was obtained from a woman under 40 with multiple sclerosis.

There are many counts of this clonotype. The J gene is TRBJ2-3, the V gene TRBV3-1; the D gene is possibly TRBD2 (5 bases). This CDR3 has 14 residues. Germline loops: CDR1 LGHDT, CDR2 YNNKEL (reference sequence). The V end was cut by 7 bases, the J end by 4 bases, with 15 bases between. CDR3 amino acids: CASMVRAEPDTQYF. In nucleotides, the CDR3 is TGTGCCAGCATGGTCAGAGCGGAGCCAGATACGCAGTATTTT.

This clonotype has at least ten counts. This CDR3 reads CASSLLDRDGANVLTF. The CDR3 region has the DNA TGTGCCAGCAGCTTACTAGACAGGGATGGGGCCAACGTCCTGACTTTC. This sequence joins TRBV7-9 and TRBJ2-6, with 7 bases matching TRBD1. V was clipped by 2 bases and J by 3 bases; unmatched bases: 4. The germline V gene has CDR1 SEHNR and CDR2 FQNEAQ (reference sequence). The length of the CDR3 is 16 residues.

There are many counts of this clonotype. The chain employs TRBV15 and TRBJ2-3, with D perhaps TRBD1 or TRBD2 (5 bases each). V was trimmed by 7 bases and J by 2 bases, leaving 16 bases between them. CDR3 length: 15 amino acids. Per the germline V gene, CDR1 is LNHNV and CDR2 is YYDKDF (reference sequence). CDR3 protein: CATMPWGSYTDTQYF. The CDR3 bases are TGTGCCACCATGCCATGGGGGTCCTACACAGATACGCAGTATTTT.

The sample holds many counts of this clonotype. The chain joins TRBV3-1 to TRBJ2-1; 15 bases match TRBD2. The CDR3 covers 18 residues. With 0 bases clipped from V and 4 bases from J, the junction kept 4 bases outside the gene matches. Germline V gene sequence: CDR1 LGHDT, CDR2 YNNKEL (reference sequence). The CDR3 nucleotides read TGTGCCAGCAGCCAAGATCTTGGACTAGCGGGGGGGTACAATGAGCAGTTCTTC. It codes for CASSQDLGLAGGYNEQFF.